Many counts were recorded for the clone carrying this T cell receptor (beta chain). The antigen is undetermined. The sequence runs out 3 residues before the end of the CDR3; the remainder is reconstructed from the germline J gene. Repertoires were generated with immunoSEQ multiplex PCR, while TCRdb's copy carries only in-frame clones and drops some. This record lists roughly 79,000 clones, none seen once only, and the top ten clones contain approximately 0.81%. The data originate from a study of T cell clonality in common variable immunodeficiency. Findings and limits, study-wide: Compared with healthy controls, CVID subjects showed increased TCRbeta clonality, mostly in about a third.

The V and J ends lost 5 bases and 5 bases respectively, with 12 bases between them. The length of the CDR3 is 12 residues. Germline loops: CDR1 SQVTM, CDR2 ANQGSEA. Material: peripheral blood mononuclear cells. The chain carries TRBV29-1 and TRBJ2-5; D ambiguous. This sequence originates from a person between 18 and 69 years old in good health. The CDR3 protein is CSVLTTCETQYF. The CDR3 DNA, read in part, is TGCAGCGTTTTAACTACGTGTGAGACC.